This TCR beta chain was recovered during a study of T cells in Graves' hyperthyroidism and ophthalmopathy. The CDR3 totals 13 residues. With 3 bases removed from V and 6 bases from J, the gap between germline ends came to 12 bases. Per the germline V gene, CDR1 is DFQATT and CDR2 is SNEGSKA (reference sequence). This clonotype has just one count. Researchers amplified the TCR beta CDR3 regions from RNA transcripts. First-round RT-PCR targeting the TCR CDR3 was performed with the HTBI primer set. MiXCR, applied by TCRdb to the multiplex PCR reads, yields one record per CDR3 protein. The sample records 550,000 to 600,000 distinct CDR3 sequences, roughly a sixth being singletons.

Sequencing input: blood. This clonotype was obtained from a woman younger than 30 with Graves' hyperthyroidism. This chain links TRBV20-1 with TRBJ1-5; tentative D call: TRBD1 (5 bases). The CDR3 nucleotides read TGCAGTGCTAGTATGGGGGTAAGTCAGCCCCAGCATTTT. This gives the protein CSASMGVSQPQHF.